The source of this T cell receptor beta chain is a study of blood T cell repertoires in COVID-19. Across the whole study: COVID-19 samples collected from the United States, Italy and Spain covered acute and convalescent phases.

The method was immunoSEQ multiplex PCR; TCRdb's version includes in-frame clones alone and lacks a portion of them. The sample yields some 130,000 clones, 75% to 90% seen once. The CDR3 length is 14 residues. V lost 1 base to trimming and J lost 1 base, with 7 bases between them. Germline values: CDR1 SGHVS, CDR2 FNYEAQ. Donors were grouped by their self-reported clinical history. This chain uses TRBV7-6 with TRBJ2-5; possibly TRBD1 for D (5 bases). The clonotype originates from a woman aged 45-65 years who had recovered from COVID-19. Source material: PBMCs or T cells enriched from blood (not recorded which). This chain's CDR3 is CASSLGTTQETQYF. CDR3 bases: TGTGCCAGCAGCTTAGGGACAACCCAAGAGACCCAGTACTTC.